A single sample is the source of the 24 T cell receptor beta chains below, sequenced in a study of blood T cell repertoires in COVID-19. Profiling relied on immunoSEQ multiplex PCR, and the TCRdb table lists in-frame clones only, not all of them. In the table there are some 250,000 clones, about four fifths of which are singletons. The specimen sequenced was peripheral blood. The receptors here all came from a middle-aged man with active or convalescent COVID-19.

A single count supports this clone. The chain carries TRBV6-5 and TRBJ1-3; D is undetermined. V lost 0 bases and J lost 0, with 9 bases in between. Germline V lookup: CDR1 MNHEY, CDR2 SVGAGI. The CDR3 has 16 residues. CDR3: CASSYSSPGSGNTIYF. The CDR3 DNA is TGTGCCAGCAGTTACTCGTCCCCAGGCTCTGGAAACACCATATATTTT.

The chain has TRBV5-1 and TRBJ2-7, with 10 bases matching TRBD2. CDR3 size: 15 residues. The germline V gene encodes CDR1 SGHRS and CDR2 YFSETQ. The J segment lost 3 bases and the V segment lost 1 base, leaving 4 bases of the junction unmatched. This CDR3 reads CASSLLAGGFYEQYF. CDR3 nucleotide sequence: TGCGCCAGCAGCTTGTTAGCGGGGGGTTTCTACGAGCAGTACTTC.

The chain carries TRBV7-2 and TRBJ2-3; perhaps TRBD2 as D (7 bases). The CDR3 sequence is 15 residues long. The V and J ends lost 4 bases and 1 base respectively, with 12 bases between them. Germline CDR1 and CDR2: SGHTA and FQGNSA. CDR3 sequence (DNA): TGTGCCAGCAGCTACCTAGGGGGGGGCACAGATACGCAGTATTTT. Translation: CASSYLGGGTDTQYF.

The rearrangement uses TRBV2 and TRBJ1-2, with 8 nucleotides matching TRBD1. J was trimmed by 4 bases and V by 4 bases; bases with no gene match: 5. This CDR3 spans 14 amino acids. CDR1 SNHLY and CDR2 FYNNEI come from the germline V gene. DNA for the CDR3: TGTGCCAGCAGTGGGGACAGGTCAAGCTATGGCTACACCTTC. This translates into CASSGDRSSYGYTF.

The CDR3 DNA follows: TGTGCCAGCAGGGCCTATCAGGGAGCCAAAAACATTCAGTACTTC. Amino acids: CASRAYQGAKNIQYF. The chain employs TRBV6-5 and TRBJ2-4; a possible D gene is TRBD1 (5 bases). CDR1 and CDR2 (germline): MNHEY, SVGAGI. V was pared by 6 bases and J by 0 bases, with 12 bases between. The CDR3 has 15 residues.

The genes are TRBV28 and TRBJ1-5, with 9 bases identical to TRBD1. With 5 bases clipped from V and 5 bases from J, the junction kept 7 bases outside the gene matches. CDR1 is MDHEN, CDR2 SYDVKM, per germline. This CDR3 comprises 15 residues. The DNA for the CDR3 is TGTGCCAGCAGTGCCCCGGGACAGGGTTATCAGCCCCAGCATTTT. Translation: CASSAPGQGYQPQHF.

The CDR3 DNA follows: TGTGCCAGTAGTCCGACTAGTCCTCCGCAGTATTTT. It yields the protein CASSPTSPPQYF. The V and J genes are TRBV19 and TRBJ2-3, with TRBD2 as a possible D gene (6 bases). From germline, CDR1 is LNHDA and CDR2 SQIVND (reference sequence). Trimming removed 5 bases from V and 10 bases from J, with 13 bases in between. The CDR3 is 12 residues long.

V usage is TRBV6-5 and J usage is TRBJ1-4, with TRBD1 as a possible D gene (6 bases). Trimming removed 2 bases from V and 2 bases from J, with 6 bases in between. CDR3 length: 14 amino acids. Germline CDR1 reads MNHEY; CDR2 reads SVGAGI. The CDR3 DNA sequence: TGTGCCAGCAGTTACCAGGGGACTAATGAAAAACTGTTTTTT. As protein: CASSYQGTNEKLFF.

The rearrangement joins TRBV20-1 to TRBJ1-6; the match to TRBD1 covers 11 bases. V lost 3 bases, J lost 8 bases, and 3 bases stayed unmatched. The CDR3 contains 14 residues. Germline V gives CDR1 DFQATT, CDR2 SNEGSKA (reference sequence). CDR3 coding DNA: TGCAGTGCTAGTGCGGGACAGGGGGATTCACCCCTCCACTTT. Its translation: CSASAGQGDSPLHF.

CDR3 in amino acids: CASSLPGDEQYF. In DNA form, the CDR3 reads TGTGCCAGCAGCCTTCCCGGGGACGAGCAGTACTTC. The chain employs TRBV12-3 or TRBV12-4 and TRBJ2-7, with TRBD2 as a possible D gene (5 bases). The CDR3 totals 12 residues. V was shortened by 6 bases and J by 5 bases, with 11 bases between the two germline ends.

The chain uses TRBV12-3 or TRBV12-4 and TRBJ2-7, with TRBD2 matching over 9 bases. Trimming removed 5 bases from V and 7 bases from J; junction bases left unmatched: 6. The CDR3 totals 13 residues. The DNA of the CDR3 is TGTGCCAGCAGTCACCCTAGCGGGGTTGAGCAGTACTTC. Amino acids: CASSHPSGVEQYF.

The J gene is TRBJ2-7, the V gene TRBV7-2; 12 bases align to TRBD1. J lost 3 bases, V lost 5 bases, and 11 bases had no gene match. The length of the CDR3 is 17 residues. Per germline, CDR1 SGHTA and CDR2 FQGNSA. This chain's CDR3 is CASSPGTGGVNRYEQYF. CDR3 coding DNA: TGTGCCAGCAGCCCAGGGACAGGGGGCGTTAACCGCTACGAGCAGTACTTC.

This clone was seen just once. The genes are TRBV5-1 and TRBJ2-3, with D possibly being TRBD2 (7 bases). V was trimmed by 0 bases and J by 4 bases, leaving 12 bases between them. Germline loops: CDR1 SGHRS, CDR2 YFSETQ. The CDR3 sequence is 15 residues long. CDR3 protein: CASSLEGGPSDTQYF. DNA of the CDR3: TGCGCCAGCAGCTTGGAGGGGGGGCCGTCAGATACGCAGTATTTT. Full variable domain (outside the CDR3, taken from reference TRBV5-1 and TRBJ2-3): KAGVTQTPRYLIKTRGQQVTLSCSPISGHRSVSWYQQTPGQGLQFLFEYFSETQRNKGNFPGRFSGRQFSNSRSEMNVSTLELGDSALYLCASSLEGGPSDTQYFGPGTRLTVL.

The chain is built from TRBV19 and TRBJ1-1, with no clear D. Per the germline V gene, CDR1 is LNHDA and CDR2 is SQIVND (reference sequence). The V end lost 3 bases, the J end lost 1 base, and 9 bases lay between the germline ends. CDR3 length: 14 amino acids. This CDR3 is CASSIVAGNTEAFF. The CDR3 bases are TGTGCCAGTAGTATTGTGGCAGGGAACACTGAAGCTTTCTTT.

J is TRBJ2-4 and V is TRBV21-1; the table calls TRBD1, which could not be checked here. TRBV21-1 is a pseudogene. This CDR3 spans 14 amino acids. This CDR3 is CASSEGSGQLMEYF. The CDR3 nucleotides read TGTGCCAGCAGCGAAGGATCGGGACAGCTTATGGAGTACTTC.

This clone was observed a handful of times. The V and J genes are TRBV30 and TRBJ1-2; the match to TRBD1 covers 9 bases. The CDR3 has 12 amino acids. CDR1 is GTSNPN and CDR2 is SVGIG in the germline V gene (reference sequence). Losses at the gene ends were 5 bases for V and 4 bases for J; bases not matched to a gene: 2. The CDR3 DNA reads TGTGCCTGGCTGACAGGGGGCTATGGCTACACCTTC. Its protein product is CAWLTGGYGYTF.

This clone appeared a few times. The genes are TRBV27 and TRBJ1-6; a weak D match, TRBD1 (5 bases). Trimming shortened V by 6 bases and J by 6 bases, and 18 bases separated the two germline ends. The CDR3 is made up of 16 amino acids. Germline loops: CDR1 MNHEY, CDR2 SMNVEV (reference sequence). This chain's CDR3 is CASSRWMVGANSPLHF. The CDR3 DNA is TGTGCCAGCAGCCGGTGGATGGTTGGGGCTAATTCACCCCTCCACTTT.

CDR3 bases: TGTGCCAGCAGCGTAGCAGACAGGGGAGGCTACGAGCAGTACTTC. Its protein is CASSVADRGGYEQYF. The J gene is TRBJ2-7, the V gene TRBV9; 8 bases fit TRBD1. The CDR3 spans 15 residues. V trimming: 0 bases; J trimming: 3 bases; junction bases outside the gene matches: 5. The germline V gene encodes CDR1 SGDLS and CDR2 YYNGEE.

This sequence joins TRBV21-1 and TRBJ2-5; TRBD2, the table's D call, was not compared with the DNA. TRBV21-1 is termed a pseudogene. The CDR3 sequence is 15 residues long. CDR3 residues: CASSKAPSRGRGQYF. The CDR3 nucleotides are TGTGCCAGCAGCAAAGCCCCGAGTAGGGGCCGGGGGCAGTACTTC.

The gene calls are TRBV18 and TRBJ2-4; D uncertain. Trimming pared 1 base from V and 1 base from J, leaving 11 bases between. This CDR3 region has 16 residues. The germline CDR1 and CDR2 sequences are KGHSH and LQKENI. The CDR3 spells CASSPQMALAKNIQYF. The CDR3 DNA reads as TGTGCCAGCTCACCACAGATGGCTCTGGCCAAAAACATTCAGTACTTC.

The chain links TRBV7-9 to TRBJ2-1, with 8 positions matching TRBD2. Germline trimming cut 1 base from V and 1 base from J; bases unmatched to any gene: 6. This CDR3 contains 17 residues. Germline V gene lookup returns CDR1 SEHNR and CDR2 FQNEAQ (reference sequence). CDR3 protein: CASSLGGVAGSYNEQFF. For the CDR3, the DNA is TGTGCCAGCAGCTTAGGAGGGGTAGCGGGGTCCTACAATGAGCAGTTCTTC.

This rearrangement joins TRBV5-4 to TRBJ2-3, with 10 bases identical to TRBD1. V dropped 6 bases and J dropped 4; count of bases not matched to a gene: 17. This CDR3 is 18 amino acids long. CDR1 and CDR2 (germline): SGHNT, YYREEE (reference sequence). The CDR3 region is CASTVFRVRQGAADTQYF. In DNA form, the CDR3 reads TGTGCCAGCACCGTTTTTCGGGTTCGACAGGGGGCGGCAGATACGCAGTATTTT.

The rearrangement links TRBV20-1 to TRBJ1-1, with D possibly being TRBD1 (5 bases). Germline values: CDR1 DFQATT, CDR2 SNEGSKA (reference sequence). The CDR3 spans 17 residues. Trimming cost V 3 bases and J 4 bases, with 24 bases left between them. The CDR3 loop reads CSASVVKRGSVGTEAFF. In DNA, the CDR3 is TGCAGTGCTAGTGTGGTCAAAAGGGGCTCCGTTGGCACTGAAGCTTTCTTT.

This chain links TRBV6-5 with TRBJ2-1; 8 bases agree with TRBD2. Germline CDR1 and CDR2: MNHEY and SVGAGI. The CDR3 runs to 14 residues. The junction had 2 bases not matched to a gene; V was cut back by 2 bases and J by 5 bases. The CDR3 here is CASSYGTRNNEQFF. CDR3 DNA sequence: TGTGCCAGCAGTTACGGGACTAGGAACAATGAGCAGTTCTTC.